This is a list of T cell receptor beta chains from one sample in a study of CD8 T cells in Susac syndrome. TCRdb re-called the immunoSEQ multiplex PCR reads through MiXCR, storing one row per CDR3 protein. The repertoire has 150,000 or so distinct CDR3 sequences, approximately 96% of them found once; the top ten carry 0.13% to 0.15%. Source material: CD4+ T cells from PBMCs. These receptors all come from a human donor in good health. The CDR3 runs from the conserved cysteine through the conserved F or W. D genes are given only for firm matches. Rows give clone size only sometimes, using once, few, many, or a class for an expanded clone.

abundance	v_gene	j_gene	d_gene	CDR3nt	CDR3aa
once	TRBV6-2/TRBV6-3	TRBJ2-3	NA	TGTGCCAGCAGTTACTCTGAAGGGGACATCACAGATACGCAGTATTTT	CASSYSEGDITDTQYF
NA	TRBV15	TRBJ2-4	TRBD2	TGTGCCACCACTCCGGGGGGGGATAAAGACATTCAGTACTTC	CATTPGGDKDIQYF
once	TRBV20-1	TRBJ2-3	NA	TGCAGTGCTGCCGGGGTTACGAGTGTGGATACGCAGTATTTT	CSAAGVTSVDTQYF
NA	TRBV20-1	TRBJ2-5	TRBD1	TGCAGTGCTAGAGATCGGACAGGGCCCCAAGAGACCCAGTACTTC	CSARDRTGPQETQYF
NA	TRBV6-6	TRBJ2-7	TRBD2	TGTGCCAGCAGTAAATGGACTAGCGGGGCAGTTGGCGAGCAGTACTTC	CASSKWTSGAVGEQYF
NA	TRBV6-2/TRBV6-3	TRBJ2-7	TRBD1	TGTGCCAGCAGCCCTCGGGACAGGGACGAGCAGTACTTC	CASSPRDRDEQYF
NA	TRBV27	TRBJ2-7	NA	TGTGCCAGCAGTTTTCAGGCGGGGCTATACGAGCAGTACTTC	CASSFQAGLYEQYF
NA	TRBV19	TRBJ1-1	TRBD1	TGTGCCAGTAGTTTGGCAGGGGGGCACACTGAAGCTTTCTTT	CASSLAGGHTEAFF
NA	TRBV20-1	TRBJ2-1	NA	TGCAGTGCTAAGCCGACCAGTAAGGATGAGCAGTTCTTC	CSAKPTSKDEQFF
NA	TRBV7-2	TRBJ2-2	NA	TGTGCCAGCAGCTTATTGGGGCCCACCGGGGAGCTGTTTTTT	CASSLLGPTGELFF
NA	TRBV24-1	TRBJ2-2	NA	TGTGCCACCGGACTGAACACCGGGGAGCTGTTTTTT	CATGLNTGELFF
NA	TRBV11-2	TRBJ2-7	NA	TGTGCCAGCAGCTTAGGGGGGGCGGTCCGCTACGAGCAGTACTTC	CASSLGGAVRYEQYF
NA	TRBV4-3	TRBJ2-3	TRBD2	TGCGCCAGCAGCCAAGACCTAGCGGGGAGCACAGATACGCAGTATTTT	CASSQDLAGSTDTQYF
NA	TRBV20-1	TRBJ2-3	NA	TGCAGTGCACTTCAGGGTAGCACAGATACGCAGTATTTT	CSALQGSTDTQYF
once	TRBV4-3	TRBJ1-6	NA	TGCGCCAGCAGCCAAGTCACCCGTACACCCCTCCACTTT	CASSQVTRTPLHF
once	TRBV9	TRBJ2-5	NA	TGTGCCAGCAGCGTAGACGGGTCGGCAGAGACCCAGTACTTC	CASSVDGSAETQYF